The clone carrying this T cell receptor (beta chain) was seen many times. The antigen remains undetermined. The protocol attached unique molecular identifiers to individual cDNA molecules. TCRdb itself ran the 5' RACE reads through MiXCR, one entry per CDR3 protein. The sample yields 20,000 to 25,000 distinct CDR3 sequences, roughly 4.7% seen once. The data derive from a study of early T cells in non-severe SARS-CoV-2 infection. Across the whole study: Bulk RNA taken from unsorted whole blood was sequenced, leaving chains unpaired.

Study-wide results and caveats: Anti-spike CD8 responses were favored by VDJdb matching, which missed private and CD4 specificities.

Germline CDR1 and CDR2: SGHRS and YFSETQ. The CDR3 contains 14 residues. The J segment lost 7 bases and the V segment lost 5 bases, leaving 7 bases of the junction unmatched. The sequence came from an adult who was a healthcare worker with PCR-confirmed SARS-CoV-2 infection or an uninfected control (not recorded which). Sequencing input: whole blood. The rearrangement joins TRBV5-1 to TRBJ2-1; TRBD1 agrees at 9 bases. This CDR3 reads CASRPDRGTNEQFF. CDR3 sequence (DNA): TGCGCCAGCAGACCCGACAGGGGGACGAATGAGCAGTTCTTC. The variable domain in full, completed from reference TRBV5-1 and TRBJ2-1, reads KAGVTQTPRYLIKTRGQQVTLSCSPISGHRSVSWYQQTPGQGLQFLFEYFSETQRNKGNFPGRFSGRQFSNSRSEMNVSTLELGDSALYLCASRPDRGTNEQFFGPGTRLTVL.